The 8 T cell receptor beta chains below all came from one sample that was sequenced in a study of CD8+CD57+ T cells in acquired aplastic anemia. It was patients with CD8+CD57+ cell expansion by flow cytometry who were chosen for sequencing. Profiling that covered TCR beta VDJ and CDR3 relied on genomic DNA as its template. Using its own MiXCR run on the reads, TCRdb lists one record per CDR3 protein. The data hold 95,000 to 150,000 distinct CDR3 sequences, with 50% to 60% observed a single time. The sample taken for sequencing was sorted CD4+, CD8+, or CD8+CD57+ T cells (not recorded which) from PBMCs. These receptor sequences come from a human donor with aplastic anemia.

The chain joins TRBV10-3 to TRBJ1-1, with D possibly being TRBD1 (5 bases). CDR1 ENHRY and CDR2 SYGVKD come from the germline V gene. V shed 6 bases and J shed 0 bases, with 14 bases lying between them. The CDR3 has 15 residues. The CDR3 DNA is TGTGCCATCAGAGGGACCGGAAACATGAACACTGAAGCTTTCTTT. Its translation is CAIRGTGNMNTEAFF.

The V call is TRBV5-1, the J call TRBJ2-1; D not certain. The germline V gene encodes CDR1 SGHRS and CDR2 YFSETQ. Trimming shortened V by 4 bases and J by 8 bases, and 19 bases separated the two germline ends. The CDR3 spans 15 residues. CDR3 coding DNA: TGCGCCAGCAGCCCGAACACGAACTCGGTGGATGAGCAGTTCTTC. This codes for CASSPNTNSVDEQFF. The variable domain in full, completed from reference TRBV5-1 and TRBJ2-1, reads KAGVTQTPRYLIKTRGQQVTLSCSPISGHRSVSWYQQTPGQGLQFLFEYFSETQRNKGNFPGRFSGRQFSNSRSEMNVSTLELGDSALYLCASSPNTNSVDEQFFGPGTRLTVL.

There are a few counts of this clonotype. This chain links TRBV20-1 with TRBJ1-1; D perhaps matches TRBD1 (5 bases). This CDR3 has 15 amino acids. The V gene's germline CDR1 is DFQATT and CDR2 SNEGSKA (reference sequence). V gave up 0 bases and J gave up 0 bases, with 11 bases separating them. In nucleotides, the CDR3 is TGCAGTGCTAGAGAGGGACTGAAGCTGAACACTGAAGCTTTCTTT. Translating gives CSAREGLKLNTEAFF.

As regards this clonotype: A read error may produce the germline difference seen at one junction end. CDR3 DNA: TGCGCCAGCAGCTTAGGTGGGGGGCCAAACGAGCAGTACTTC. This encodes CASSLGGGPNEQYF. The chain recombines TRBV7-9 with TRBJ2-7; D may correspond to TRBD1 or TRBD2 (6 bases each). CDR1 is SEHNR and CDR2 is FQNEAQ in the germline V gene (reference sequence). The CDR3 contains 14 residues.

This clonotype was observed at least ten times. The V gene is TRBV7-6, the J gene TRBJ1-2; D possibly corresponds to TRBD1 (6 bases). Germline-derived CDR1 and CDR2 are SGHVS and FNYEAQ. Trimming removed 8 bases from V and 6 bases from J, with 10 bases in between. This CDR3 region has 11 residues. In DNA form, the CDR3 reads TGTGCCAGCCGGGGGCTCGATGGCTACACCTTC. Protein sequence: CASRGLDGYTF.

The chain combines TRBV10-2 with TRBJ2-4; weak D call: TRBD1 (5 bases). The CDR3 runs 14 residues. Per the germline V gene, CDR1 is WSHSY and CDR2 is SAAADI. Trimming removed 2 bases from V and 7 bases from J, with 12 bases in between. CDR3 in amino acids: CASSETGPGNIQYF. The CDR3 DNA sequence: TGCGCCAGCAGTGAGACAGGTCCTGGGAACATTCAGTACTTC.

This clonotype has only a few counts. V and J are TRBV7-2 and TRBJ2-5, with unresolved D. CDR1 is SGHTA, CDR2 FQGNSA, per germline. The CDR3 has 12 amino acids. Deletions cut 8 bases from V and 0 bases from J, with 7 bases between. CDR3 residues: CASGSYQETQYF. CDR3 DNA sequence: TGTGCCAGCGGCAGCTACCAAGAGACCCAGTACTTC.

The rearrangement uses TRBV7-9 and TRBJ2-7; D not resolved. Between the trimmed V and J ends, which lost 5 bases and 0 bases, there was a span of 8 bases. This CDR3 is 13 amino acids long. Germline lookup yields CDR1 SEHNR and CDR2 FQNEAQ (reference sequence). The CDR3 DNA reads TGTGCCAGCAGCCCACCAGCCTCCTACGAGCAGTACTTC. It encodes CASSPPASYEQYF.